This TCR beta chain was profiled in a study of cytomegalovirus exposure and HLA in healthy donors. CDR1 is GTSNPN and CDR2 is SVGIG in the germline V gene (reference sequence). V lost 3 bases and J lost 5, with 10 bases in between. The CDR3 consists of 12 residues. This clone was seen more than once but under ten times. Use of 60 Vbeta and 13 Jbeta primers characterized the PCR. TCRdb's copy holds only in-frame clones and misses some; the assay was immunoSEQ multiplex PCR. Of approximately 140,000 clones detected, 55% to 80% appear once; the ten largest clones hold under 7.5%. The sequencing input was PBMCs. This TCR came from a woman aged 55-69 years in good health and CMV-seropositive. J is TRBJ1-2 and V is TRBV30; D call uncertain. The CDR3 DNA follows: TGTGCCTGGAGCGGAACAGTTTATGGCTACACCTTC. This gives the protein CAWSGTVYGYTF.